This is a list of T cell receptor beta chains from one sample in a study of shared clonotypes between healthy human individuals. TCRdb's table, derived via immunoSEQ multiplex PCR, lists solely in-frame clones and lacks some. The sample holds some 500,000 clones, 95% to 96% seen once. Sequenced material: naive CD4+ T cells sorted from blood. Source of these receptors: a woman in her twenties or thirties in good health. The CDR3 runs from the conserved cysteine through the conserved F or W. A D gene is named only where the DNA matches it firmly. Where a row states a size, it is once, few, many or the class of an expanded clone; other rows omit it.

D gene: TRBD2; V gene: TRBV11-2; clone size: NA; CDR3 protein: CASSLGQLGLAGAYEQFF
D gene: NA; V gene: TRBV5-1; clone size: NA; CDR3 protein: CASSFGSETEKLFF
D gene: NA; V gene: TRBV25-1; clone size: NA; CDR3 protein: CASSEYIGGAQETQYF
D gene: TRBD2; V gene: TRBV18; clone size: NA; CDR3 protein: CASSPPKLAGGYEQFF
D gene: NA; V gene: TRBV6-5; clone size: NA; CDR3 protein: CASSYHLNYGYTF
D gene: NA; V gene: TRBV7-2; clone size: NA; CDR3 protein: CASSLVDAYEQYF
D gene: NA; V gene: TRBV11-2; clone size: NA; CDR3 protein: CASSLARQYLRSDTQYF
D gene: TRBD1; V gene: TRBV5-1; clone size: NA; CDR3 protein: CASSASAGTGATEAFF
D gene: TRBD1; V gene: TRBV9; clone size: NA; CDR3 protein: CASSVDGQVSRGYTF
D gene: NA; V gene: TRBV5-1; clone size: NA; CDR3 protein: CASSWGFGANFEAFF
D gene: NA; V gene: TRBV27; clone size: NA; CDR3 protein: CASSLSKVGSAAYEQYF
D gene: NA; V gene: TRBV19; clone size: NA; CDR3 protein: CASSIARGQPNYGYTF
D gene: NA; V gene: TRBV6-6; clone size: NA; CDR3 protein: CASSYRGPGEKLFF
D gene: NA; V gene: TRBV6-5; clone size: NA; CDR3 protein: CASTSPVAETQYF
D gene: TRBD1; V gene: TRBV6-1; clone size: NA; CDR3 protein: CASSEPGQGNEQYF
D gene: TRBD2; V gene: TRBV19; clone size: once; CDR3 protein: CASSLAGGRETQYF
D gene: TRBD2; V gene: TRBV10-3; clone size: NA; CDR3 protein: CAISERSGREYNEQFF
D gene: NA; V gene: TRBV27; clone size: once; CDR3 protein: CASSLSGTNTGELFF
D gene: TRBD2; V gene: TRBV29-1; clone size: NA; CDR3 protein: CSVEREGRETQYF